Shown below are 9 T cell receptor beta chains from a single sample sequenced in a study of cytotoxic CD8 clonotypes in ibrutinib-treated CLL (dated by TCRdb to the early 2020s). Library preparation used the immunoSEQ multiplex PCR assay. TCRdb took this table from immuneACCESS and kept in-frame rearrangements with V and J called. Such tables lack part of the clones; where checked against another copy, unresolved V genes explain under half of the gap, and the rest is unexplained. Counted in this sample were roughly 200,000 clones; about three quarters of them appeared once. The biggest ten clones account for 5.9% of the sample. The time point label corresponds to: approximately 11 months on ibrutinib. This specimen consisted of PBMCs, obtained after 12 months of ibrutinib treatment. The receptors stem from a human donor with chronic lymphocytic leukemia.

The chain combines TRBV7-9 with TRBJ1-1; no firm D call. Trimming left V 1 base short and J 12 bases short, with 12 bases between. Germline loops: CDR1 SEHNR, CDR2 FQNEAQ (reference sequence). The CDR3 consists of 12 residues. The CDR3 nucleotides read TGTGCCAGCAGCTTAGAGCAGGCTAAATCTTTCTTT. Protein sequence: CASSLEQAKSFF.

Only a few counts were recorded for this clone. This rearrangement joins TRBV7-2 to TRBJ2-3; no reliable D call. V lost 9 bases and J lost 2, with 6 bases in between. The CDR3 is 11 amino acids. From germline, CDR1 is SGHTA and CDR2 FQGNSA. In DNA form, the CDR3 reads TGTGCCAGTTCGAACACAGATACGCAGTATTTT. Residues: CASSNTDTQYF.

The V gene is TRBV7-3, the J gene TRBJ1-2; TRBD1 is a possible D gene (5 bases). Per the germline V gene, CDR1 is SGHTA and CDR2 is FQGTGA. There are 13 residues in the CDR3. Trimming took 2 bases from V and 7 from J, leaving 11 bases between them. This chain's CDR3 is CASSLGRVVGYTF. CDR3 nucleotides: TGTGCCAGCAGCTTAGGCAGGGTGGTTGGCTACACCTTC.

In this sample, this clone turned up a few times. J is TRBJ1-1 and V is TRBV18, with 8 nucleotides matching TRBD1. CDR1 KGHSH and CDR2 LQKENI come from the germline V gene. V dropped 3 bases and J dropped 4; count of bases not matched to a gene: 7. The CDR3 is 15 residues long. DNA of the CDR3: TGTGCCAGCTCACCGCTCAGGGGGCATACCACTGAAGCTTTCTTT. It codes for CASSPLRGHTTEAFF.

The chain uses TRBV7-2 and TRBJ2-1, with D perhaps matching TRBD2 (6 bases). The CDR3 runs to 16 residues. Germline assignment: CDR1 SGHTA and CDR2 FQGNSA. The ends were cut back, 2 bases at V and 2 bases at J, with 13 bases in the middle. CDR3 sequence reads: CASSLMLREAYNEQFF. DNA of the CDR3: TGTGCCAGCAGCTTAATGTTGCGGGAAGCCTACAATGAGCAGTTCTTC.

Turning to this clone: At one boundary the junction diverges from the germline segment, which might be a read error. The V and J genes are TRBV7-9 and TRBJ1-3; TRBD1 might be the D (5 bases). The CDR3 spans 12 residues. Germline CDR1 is SEHNR and CDR2 is FQNEAQ (reference sequence). DNA for the CDR3: TGTGCCAGCAGCTTATTGTGGGGGATTGCACATTTT. This encodes CASSLLWGIAHF.

V gene TRBV7-9 combines with J gene TRBJ2-1; D remains ambiguous. The CDR3 sequence is 14 residues long. The V gene's germline CDR1 is SEHNR and CDR2 FQNEAQ (reference sequence). The ends were cut back, 5 bases at V and 6 bases at J, with 14 bases in the middle. The CDR3 spells CASSIRTNVNEQFF. The CDR3 coding sequence is TGTGCCAGCAGCATCCGGACGAATGTCAATGAGCAGTTCTTC.

The genes are TRBV19 and TRBJ2-3; 13 bases align to TRBD2. V lost 7 bases and J lost 1; bases outside the gene matches: 8. The CDR3 is made up of 17 amino acids. From germline, CDR1 is LNHDA and CDR2 SQIVND (reference sequence). CDR3 in amino acids: CASKPLAGGHRTDTQYF. In DNA form, the CDR3 reads TGTGCCAGTAAACCACTAGCGGGGGGGCACCGCACAGATACGCAGTATTTT.

The rearrangement uses TRBV2 and TRBJ1-2, with D possibly TRBD1 on 6 matching bases. There are 14 residues in the CDR3. CDR1 and CDR2 (germline): SNHLY, FYNNEI. With 6 bases removed from V and 2 bases from J, the gap between germline ends came to 13 bases. CDR3 in amino acids: CASRRGGANYGYTF. The CDR3 DNA reads TGTGCCAGCAGGAGGGGGGGCGCAAACTATGGCTACACCTTC.